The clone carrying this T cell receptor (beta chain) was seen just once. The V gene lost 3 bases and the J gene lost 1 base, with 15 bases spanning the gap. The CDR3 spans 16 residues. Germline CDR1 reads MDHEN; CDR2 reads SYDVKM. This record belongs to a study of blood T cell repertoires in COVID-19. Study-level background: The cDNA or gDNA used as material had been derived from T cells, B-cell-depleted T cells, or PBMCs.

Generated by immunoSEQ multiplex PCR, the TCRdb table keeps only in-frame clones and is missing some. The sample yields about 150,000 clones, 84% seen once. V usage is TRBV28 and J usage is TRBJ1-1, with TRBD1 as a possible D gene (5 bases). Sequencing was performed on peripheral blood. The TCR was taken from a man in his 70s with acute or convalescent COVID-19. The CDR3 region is CASSFDLGGTNTEAFF. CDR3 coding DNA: TGTGCCAGCAGTTTTGACCTCGGAGGGACGAACACTGAAGCTTTCTTT.